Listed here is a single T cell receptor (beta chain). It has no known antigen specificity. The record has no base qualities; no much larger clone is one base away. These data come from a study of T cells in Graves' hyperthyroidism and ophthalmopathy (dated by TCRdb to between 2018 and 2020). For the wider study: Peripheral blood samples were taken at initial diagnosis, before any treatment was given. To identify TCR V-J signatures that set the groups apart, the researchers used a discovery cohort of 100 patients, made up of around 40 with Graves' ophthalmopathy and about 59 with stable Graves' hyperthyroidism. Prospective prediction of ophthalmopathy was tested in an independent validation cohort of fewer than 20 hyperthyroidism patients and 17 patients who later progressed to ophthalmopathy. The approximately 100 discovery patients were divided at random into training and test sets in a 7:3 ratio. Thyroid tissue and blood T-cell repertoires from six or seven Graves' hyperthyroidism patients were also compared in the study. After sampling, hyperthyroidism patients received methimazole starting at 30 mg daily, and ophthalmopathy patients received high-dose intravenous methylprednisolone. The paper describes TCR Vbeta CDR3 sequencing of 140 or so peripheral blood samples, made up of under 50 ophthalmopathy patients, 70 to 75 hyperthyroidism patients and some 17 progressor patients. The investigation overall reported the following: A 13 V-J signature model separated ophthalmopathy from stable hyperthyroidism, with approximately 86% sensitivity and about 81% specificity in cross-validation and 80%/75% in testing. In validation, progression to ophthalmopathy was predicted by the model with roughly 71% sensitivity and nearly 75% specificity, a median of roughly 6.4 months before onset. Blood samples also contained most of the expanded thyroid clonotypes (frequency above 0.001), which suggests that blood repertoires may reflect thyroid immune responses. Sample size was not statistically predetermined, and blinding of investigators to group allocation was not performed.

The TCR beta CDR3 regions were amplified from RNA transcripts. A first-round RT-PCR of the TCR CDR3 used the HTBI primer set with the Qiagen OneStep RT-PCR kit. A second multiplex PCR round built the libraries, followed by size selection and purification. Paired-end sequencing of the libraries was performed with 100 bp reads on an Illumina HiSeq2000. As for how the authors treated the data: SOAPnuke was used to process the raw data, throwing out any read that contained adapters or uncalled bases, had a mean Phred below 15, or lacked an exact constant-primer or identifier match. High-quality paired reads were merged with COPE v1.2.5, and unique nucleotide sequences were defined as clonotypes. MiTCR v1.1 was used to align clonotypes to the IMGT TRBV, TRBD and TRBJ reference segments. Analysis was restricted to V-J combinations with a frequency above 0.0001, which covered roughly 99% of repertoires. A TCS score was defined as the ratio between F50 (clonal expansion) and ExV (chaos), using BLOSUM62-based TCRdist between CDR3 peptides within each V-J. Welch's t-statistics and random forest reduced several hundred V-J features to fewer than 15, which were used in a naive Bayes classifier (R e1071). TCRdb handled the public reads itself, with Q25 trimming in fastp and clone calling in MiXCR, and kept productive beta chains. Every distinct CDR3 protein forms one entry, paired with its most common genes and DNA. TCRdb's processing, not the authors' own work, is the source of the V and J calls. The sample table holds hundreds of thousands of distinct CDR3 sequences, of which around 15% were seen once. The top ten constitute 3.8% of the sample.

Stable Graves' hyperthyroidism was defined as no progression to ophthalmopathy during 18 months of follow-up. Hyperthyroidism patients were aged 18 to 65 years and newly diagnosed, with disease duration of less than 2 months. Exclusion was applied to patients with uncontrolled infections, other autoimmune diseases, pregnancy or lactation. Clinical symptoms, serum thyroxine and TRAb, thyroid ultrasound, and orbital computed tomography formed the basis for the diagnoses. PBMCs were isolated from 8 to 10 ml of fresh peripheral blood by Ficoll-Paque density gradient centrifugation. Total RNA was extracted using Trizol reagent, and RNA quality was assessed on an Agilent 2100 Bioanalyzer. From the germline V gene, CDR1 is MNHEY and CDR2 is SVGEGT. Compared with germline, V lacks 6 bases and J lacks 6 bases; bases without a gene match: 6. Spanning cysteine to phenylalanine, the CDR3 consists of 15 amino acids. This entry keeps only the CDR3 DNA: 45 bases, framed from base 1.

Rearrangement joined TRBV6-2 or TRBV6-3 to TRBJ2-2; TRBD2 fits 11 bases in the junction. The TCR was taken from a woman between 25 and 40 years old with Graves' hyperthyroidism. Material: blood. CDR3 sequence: CASRPLAGAPGELFF. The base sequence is TGTGCCAGCAGGCCACTAGCGGGGGCCCCCGGGGAGCTGTTTTTT.